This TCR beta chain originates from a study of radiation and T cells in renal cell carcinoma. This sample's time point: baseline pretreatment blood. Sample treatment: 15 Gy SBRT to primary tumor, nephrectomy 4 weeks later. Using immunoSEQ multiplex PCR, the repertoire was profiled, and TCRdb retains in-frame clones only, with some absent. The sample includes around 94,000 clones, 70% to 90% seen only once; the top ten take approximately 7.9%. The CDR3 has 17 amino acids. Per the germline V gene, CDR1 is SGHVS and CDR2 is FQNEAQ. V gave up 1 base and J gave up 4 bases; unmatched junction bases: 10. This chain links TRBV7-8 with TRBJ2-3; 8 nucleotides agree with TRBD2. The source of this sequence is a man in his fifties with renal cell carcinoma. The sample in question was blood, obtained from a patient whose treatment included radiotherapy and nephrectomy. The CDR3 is CASSLGGGGGHPDTQYF. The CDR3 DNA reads TGTGCCAGCAGCTTAGGCGGGGGCGGGGGGCACCCAGATACGCAGTATTTT.